A single sample is the source of the 3 T cell receptor beta chains below, sequenced in a study of blood T cells in healthy people across ages. Then a second PCR, running about 6 to 11 cycles, was carried out with a sample-barcoded 5' primer and a J-beta primer mix. TCRdb reanalysed the 5' RACE reads using MiXCR and keeps one entry per CDR3 protein. The top ten hold less than 2.5% of the sample, which has roughly 2 million distinct CDR3 sequences, about 50% seen once. Sequencing was done on a sample of blood. Source of these receptors: a woman in her thirties or forties in good health.

This clonotype was seen once. The V and J genes are TRBV19 and TRBJ2-1; D unresolved. The germline V gene has CDR1 LNHDA and CDR2 SQIVND (reference sequence). V lost 3 bases and J lost 10, with 10 bases in between. This CDR3 spans 12 amino acids. For the CDR3, the DNA is TGTGCCAGTAGTATGATCGGTCCGGAGCAGTTCTTC. This codes for CASSMIGPEQFF.

V gene TRBV6-2 or TRBV6-3 combines with J gene TRBJ2-7; weak D call: TRBD2 (5 bases). Trimming removed 0 bases from V and 0 bases from J, with 12 bases in between. CDR3 length: 16 amino acids. Germline V gives CDR1 MNHEY, CDR2 SVGEGT. Here the CDR3 reads CASSYSPGNPSYEQYF. The DNA of the CDR3 is TGTGCCAGCAGTTACTCGCCGGGGAACCCCTCCTACGAGCAGTACTTC.

This chain uses TRBV11-2 with TRBJ2-5; TRBD1 might be the D (6 bases). V lost 5 bases, J lost 2 bases, and 18 bases lay in between. Germline V CDR1 and CDR2: SGHAT, FQNNGV. This CDR3 region has 16 residues. The CDR3, as DNA: TGTGCCAGCAGCCAAGGACAGAATGAGGTACAAGAGACCCAGTACTTC. Translated: CASSQGQNEVQETQYF.